Listed below are T cell receptor beta chains from one sample, sequenced in a study of blood T cell repertoires in COVID-19. Profiling relied on immunoSEQ multiplex PCR, and the TCRdb table lists in-frame clones only, not all of them. The sample lists approximately 72,000 clones, approximately 85% occurring once. The sample comprised peripheral blood. These receptors all stem from a man aged 50 or older with acute or convalescent COVID-19. Each CDR3 is given with its conserved first and last residue. D genes are given only for firm matches. Rows may omit the clone size; those that give it use once, few, many or a size class.

d_gene	v_gene	abundance	j_gene	CDR3aa	CDR3nt
NA	TRBV7-9	once	TRBJ1-3	CASSSDTRAGNTIYF	TGTGCCAGCAGCTCGGACACAAGGGCTGGAAACACCATATATTTT
TRBD1	TRBV5-1	NA	TRBJ1-2	CASSFGAGGPNYGYTF	TGCGCCAGCAGCTTCGGGGCAGGGGGCCCTAACTATGGCTACACCTTC
TRBD2	TRBV5-6	NA	TRBJ2-5	CASSLGGGGATQETQYF	TGTGCCAGCAGCTTAGGAGGCGGGGGGGCTACCCAAGAGACCCAGTACTTC
TRBD2	TRBV2	NA	TRBJ2-1	CASKETSAGNEQFF	TGTGCCAGCAAGGAGACTAGCGCGGGCAATGAGCAGTTCTTC
TRBD1	TRBV5-1	once	TRBJ2-7	CASSFSQGAGEQYF	TGCGCCAGCAGCTTCTCGCAGGGGGCCGGCGAGCAGTACTTC
NA	TRBV5-5	NA	TRBJ2-3	CASSWALGTDTQYF	TGTGCCAGCAGCTGGGCATTGGGCACAGATACGCAGTATTTT
TRBD2	TRBV5-6	NA	TRBJ2-7	CASSPGPGRGYEQYF	TGTGCCAGCAGCCCTGGGCCGGGGAGGGGCTACGAGCAGTACTTC
TRBD2	TRBV19	NA	TRBJ2-7	CASRVGGNSYEQYF	TGTGCCAGTAGAGTCGGGGGGAACTCCTACGAGCAGTACTTC
TRBD2	TRBV6-5	NA	TRBJ2-3	CASSRTSESTDTQYF	TGTGCCAGCAGTCGGACTAGCGAAAGCACAGATACGCAGTATTTT
NA	TRBV14	NA	TRBJ1-6	CASSQARPYNSPLHF	TGTGCCAGCAGCCAAGCCAGGCCTTATAATTCACCCCTCCACTTT
NA	TRBV19	NA	TRBJ1-1	CASNQAGQLNTEAFF	TGTGCCAGTAATCAGGCAGGGCAATTGAACACTGAAGCTTTCTTT
NA	TRBV3-1/TRBV3-2	NA	TRBJ1-2	CASSHRVNGYTF	TGTGCCAGCAGCCACCGGGTCAATGGCTACACCTTC
TRBD1	TRBV5-8	NA	TRBJ2-7	CASSLTWDRPYEQYF	TGTGCCAGCAGCTTAACGTGGGACAGACCCTACGAGCAGTACTTC
TRBD2	TRBV10-2	NA	TRBJ2-5	CATNRLAGEETQYF	TGCGCCACAAACAGACTAGCGGGGGAAGAGACCCAGTACTTC
TRBD1	TRBV9	NA	TRBJ1-2	CASSETDRGDYGYTF	TGTGCCAGCAGCGAGACGGACAGGGGGGACTATGGCTACACCTTC
TRBD1	TRBV7-8	once	TRBJ2-7	CASSSRTGDTYEQYF	TGTGCCAGCAGCTCACGGACAGGGGACACCTACGAGCAGTACTTC
NA	TRBV6-5	NA	TRBJ1-1	CASSTSGVNTEAFF	TGTGCCAGCAGTACCTCAGGGGTGAACACTGAAGCTTTCTTT
TRBD1	TRBV2	NA	TRBJ1-6	CASSGQGNSPLHF	TGTGCCAGCAGTGGACAGGGAAATTCACCCCTCCACTTT
NA	TRBV6-6	NA	TRBJ2-7	CASSSRDKPSEQYF	TGTGCCAGCAGTAGCCGGGACAAGCCCTCCGAGCAGTACTTC
NA	TRBV19	few	TRBJ2-3	CASRSAGVTDTQYF	TGTGCCAGTAGATCGGCAGGGGTCACAGATACGCAGTATTTT
TRBD1	TRBV29-1	NA	TRBJ2-2	CSVDETGTGELFF	TGCAGCGTTGACGAGACAGGGACCGGGGAGCTGTTTTTT
NA	TRBV11-2	NA	TRBJ1-1	CASRTSLNTEAFF	TGTGCCAGCAGAACCAGTTTGAACACTGAAGCTTTCTTT
NA	TRBV5-1	NA	TRBJ1-6	CASSLNRETSPLHF	TGCGCCAGCAGCTTGAACAGGGAAACGTCACCCCTCCACTTT
NA	TRBV5-3	NA	TRBJ2-4	CARSFRGRFQNIQYF	TGTGCCAGAAGCTTCCGCGGAAGATTCCAAAACATTCAGTACTTC
NA	TRBV5-4	NA	TRBJ1-1	CASSVFRDSVPNTEAFF	TGTGCCAGCAGCGTCTTCCGAGACAGCGTCCCGAACACTGAAGCTTTCTTT
TRBD2	TRBV6-2/TRBV6-3	once	TRBJ2-3	CASSRDGLARNTQYF	TGTGCCAGCAGTAGAGACGGACTAGCCAGAAATACGCAGTATTTT
NA	TRBV19	once	TRBJ2-1	CASSISGGALGNEQFF	TGTGCCAGTAGTATTTCTGGGGGGGCCCTGGGTAATGAGCAGTTCTTC
NA	TRBV7-9	NA	TRBJ1-1	CASSLRGPNTEAFF	TGTGCCAGCAGCTTGCGGGGGCCCAACACTGAAGCTTTCTTT
TRBD1	TRBV2	few	TRBJ1-2	CASRGITGAYGYTF	TGTGCCAGCAGAGGAATCACAGGGGCCTATGGCTACACCTTC
TRBD2	TRBV6-1	NA	TRBJ2-3	CASSGGGGALQQTDTQYF	TGTGCCAGCAGTGGAGGCGGGGGGGCCCTACAGCAGACAGATACGCAGTATTTT